The T cell receptor beta chain described here comes from a study of cytotoxic CD8 clonotypes in ibrutinib-treated CLL. Study context: A median around twelve months of treatment, range 6 to 36, preceded the collection of response samples.

Only a few counts were recorded for this clone. Its antigen is not identified. Profiled with immunoSEQ multiplex PCR; TCRdb holds only in-frame clones, not every one. The table records around 19,000 clones, roughly three fifths of them present only once. V was clipped by 6 bases and J by 0 bases, with 21 bases between them. CDR1 is SNHLY, CDR2 FYNNEI, per germline. The CDR3 totals 18 residues. Study findings and constraints: Baseline values of clonality outstripped age-matched healthy donors and followed circulating CD8+ T-cell counts.

V is TRBV2 and J is TRBJ2-1, with D perhaps TRBD2 (6 bases). This sequence was found in a human donor with chronic lymphocytic leukemia. The sample here was PBMCs, taken after 12 months of ibrutinib treatment. The CDR3 nucleotides read TGTGCCAGCAGCCAAGATCGAGTGGGGGGAGCCTCCTACAATGAGCAGTTCTTC. Its translation: CASSQDRVGGASYNEQFF.